These 26 T cell receptor beta chains were sequenced from one sample in a study of T cell clonality in common variable immunodeficiency. Some clones are missing from TCRdb's copy, which holds only in-frame ones; the method was immunoSEQ multiplex PCR. The sample yields approximately 37,000 clones, without any singletons. The material sequenced was peripheral blood mononuclear cells. These receptors originate from a person between 18 and 75 years old in good health.

Ten or more counts support this clone. The read halts 3 residues ahead of the CDR3 end, with the missing end drawn from the germline J gene. V usage is TRBV7-3 and J usage is TRBJ1-3, with D uncertain. The CDR3 spans 13 residues. V lost 3 bases, J lost 7 bases, and 10 bases lay in between. Germline CDR1 is SGHTA and CDR2 is FQGTGA. The CDR3 DNA, read in part, is TGTGCCAGCAGCTTCGACCGCGGCAACACC. Translation gives CASSFDRGNT. The CDR3 in full is CASSFDRGNTIYF. Filled out from reference TRBV7-3 and TRBJ1-3, the complete variable domain reads GAGVSQTPSNKVTEKGKYVELRCDPISGHTALYWYRQSLGQGPEFLIYFQGTGAADDSGLPNDRFFAVRPEGSVSTLKIQRTERGDSAVYLCASSFDRGNTIYFGEGSWLTVV.

This clone was counted ten times or more. The sequenced CDR3 bases are TGTGCCAGCAATGCCGGGACAGCCTATGGC. It specifies CASNAGTAYG. The entire CDR3 protein reads CASNAGTAYGYTF. The chain has TRBV5-6 and TRBJ1-2; TRBD1 agrees at 7 bases. The read comes to an end 3 residues before the CDR3 does, leaving the germline J gene to fill in the end. The CDR3 consists of 13 residues. CDR1 is SGHDT, CDR2 YYEEEE, per germline. J was trimmed by 4 bases and V by 6 bases; bases with no gene match: 6. Complete variable domain (other parts from reference TRBV5-6 and TRBJ1-2): DAGVTQSPTHLIKTRGQQVTLRCSPKSGHDTVSWYQQALGQGPQFIFQYYEEEERQRGNFPDRFSGHQFPNYSSELNVNALLLGDSALYLCASNAGTAYGYTFGSGTRLTVV.

This clone has at least ten counts. This CDR3 is CASSWTGEDYTF. Incomplete CDR3 DNA: TGTGCCAGCAGTTGGACAGGGGAGGAC. This chain joins TRBV12-3 or TRBV12-4 and TRBJ1-2; 9 nucleotides align to TRBD1. Read coverage stops 3 residues before the CDR3 terminus; the germline J gene supplies the remainder. The CDR3 sequence is 12 residues long.

There are many counts of this clone. The CDR3 end falls 3 residues outside the read, so it is completed with the germline J gene. This chain links TRBV7-8 with TRBJ1-2; 7 bases line up with TRBD1. Per germline, CDR1 SGHVS and CDR2 FQNEAQ. This CDR3 is built from 13 residues. V was clipped by 3 bases and J by 2 bases; unmatched bases: 0. This CDR3 reads CASSLGQNYGYTF. The CDR3 DNA, read in part, is TGTGCCAGCAGCTTGGGACAGAACTATGGC.

This clone was detected ten times or more. The missing CDR3 end, 3 residues past where the read stops, is filled in from the germline J gene. The V call is TRBV24-1, the J call TRBJ2-2, with 10 bases fitting TRBD1. The junction had 7 bases not matched to a gene; V was cut back by 9 bases and J by 1 base. CDR3 length: 16 amino acids. Germline loops: CDR1 KGHDR, CDR2 SFDVKD. The CDR3 region is CATGRDRGLNTGELFF. The CDR3 DNA, read in part, is TGTGCCACCGGGCGGGACAGGGGATTGAACACCGGGGAG.

This clone was picked up many times. The sequence runs out 3 residues before the end of the CDR3; the remainder is reconstructed from the germline J gene. V gene TRBV28 combines with J gene TRBJ1-2; 7 nucleotides line up with TRBD1. Looked up from germline, CDR1 is MDHEN and CDR2 is SYDVKM. CDR3 size: 14 residues. CDR3 sequence: CASSYPTGVYGYTF. CDR3 DNA (partial): TGTGCCAGCAGTTATCCCACAGGGGTTTACGGC.

Ten or more counts support this clone. Incomplete CDR3 DNA: TGTGCCAGCGGGGGGGGCAATGGCTTTGGGAAA. Its protein is CASGGGNGFGK. The entire CDR3 protein is CASGGGNGFGKLFF. The chain combines TRBV7-9 with TRBJ1-4; D may be TRBD1 (6 bases). The DNA ends 3 residues before the CDR3 does, and the rest of the CDR3 is filled in from the germline J gene. Germline V lookup: CDR1 SEHNR, CDR2 FQNEAQ (reference sequence). The CDR3 length is 14 residues.

The CDR3 loop reads CASKTGGADTQYF. Partial CDR3 DNA: TGCGCCAGCAAGACAGGGGGCGCAGATACG. The chain links TRBV5-1 to TRBJ2-3; 10 positions match TRBD1. The CDR3 goes on 3 residues after the read ends, and that part is filled in from the germline J gene. From germline, CDR1 is SGHRS and CDR2 YFSETQ. This CDR3 spans 13 amino acids. J was trimmed by 4 bases and V by 6 bases; bases with no gene match: 2.

As concerns this clone: The junction does not match germline at one end; this may be a read error. Read sequence stops 3 residues before the CDR3 end, and the germline J gene provides the missing end. Within the sample, other DNA sequences also encode this same CDR3. The chain uses TRBV30 and TRBJ1-3, with 10 bases matching TRBD1. The CDR3 is 15 residues long. CDR1 is GTSNPN, CDR2 SVGIG, per germline (reference sequence). CDR3 protein: CAFLRDRGYGNTIYF. The CDR3 bases that were read are TGTGCCTTCCTCCGGGACAGGGGATACGGAAACACA.

This clone was seen many times. The CDR3 goes on 3 residues after the read ends, and that part is filled in from the germline J gene. This chain joins TRBV20-1 and TRBJ2-1; 13 bases match TRBD2. Germline lookup yields CDR1 DFQATT and CDR2 SNEGSKA (reference sequence). The V segment lost 3 bases and the J segment 6 bases; nucleotides outside the gene matches: 2. The CDR3 spans 14 residues. The CDR3 loop reads CSARGLAGSNEQFF. CDR3 bases read: TGCAGTGCTAGGGGACTAGCGGGGAGCAATGAG.

This clone was seen repeatedly, ten times or more. The sequence runs out 3 residues before the end of the CDR3; the remainder is reconstructed from the germline J gene. The chain is built from TRBV6-1 and TRBJ2-3; 10 bases match TRBD2. The V segment lost 4 bases and the J segment 3 bases; nucleotides outside the gene matches: 4. The CDR3 is made up of 15 amino acids. Germline V gives CDR1 MNHNS, CDR2 SASEGT. The CDR3 bases that were read are TGTGCCAGCAGTGCTCTAGCGGGAGAAACAGATACG. It yields the protein CASSALAGETDT. The whole CDR3 protein reads CASSALAGETDTQYF.

This clone was found many times. CDR3 residues: CASSSTRSGEQYF. Partial CDR3 DNA: TGTGCCAGCAGCTCGACTAGGTCGGGCGAG. This chain uses TRBV7-6 with TRBJ2-7, with D tentatively TRBD2 (6 bases). The sequence runs out 3 residues before the end of the CDR3; the remainder is reconstructed from the germline J gene. With 4 bases removed from V and 6 bases from J, the gap between germline ends came to 13 bases. Germline V CDR1 and CDR2: SGHVS, FNYEAQ. CDR3 size: 13 residues. The entire variable domain, with the rest obtained from reference TRBV7-6 and TRBJ2-7, is as follows: GAGVSQSPRYKVTKRGQDVALRCDPISGHVSLYWYRQALGQGPEFLTYFNYEAQQDKSGLPNDRFSAERPEGSISTLTIQRTEQRDSAMYRCASSSTRSGEQYFGPGTRLTVT.

This clone was counted at least ten times. With the read ending 3 residues before the CDR3 end, the germline J gene is used to fill in that end. V usage is TRBV7-2 and J usage is TRBJ2-1; perhaps TRBD2 as D (6 bases). The CDR3 is made up of 17 amino acids. V dropped 0 bases and J dropped 1 base, with 13 bases sitting between them. Germline assignment: CDR1 SGHTA and CDR2 FQGNSA. Partial CDR3 DNA: TGTGCCAGCAGCTTAGCATCAGCGGGTTCGTCCTACAATGAG. This gives the protein CASSLASAGSSYNE. The full CDR3 sequence reads CASSLASAGSSYNEQFF.

This clone came up many times. The CDR3 loop is CASSLAAETQYF. Partial CDR3 DNA: TGTGCCAGCAGCTTAGCGGCCGAGACC. The rearrangement uses TRBV7-8 and TRBJ2-5, with D uncertain. Coverage ceases 3 residues before the CDR3 finishes, and the germline J gene fills in the end. This CDR3 region has 12 residues. CDR1 and CDR2 (germline): SGHVS, FQNEAQ. V lost 0 bases to trimming and J lost 5 bases, with 4 bases between them. Full variable domain (remainder filled in from reference TRBV7-8 and TRBJ2-5): GAGVSQSPRYKVAKRGQDVALRCDPISGHVSLFWYQQALGQGPEFLTYFQNEAQLDKSGLPSDRFFAERPEGSVSTLKIQRTQQEDSAVYLCASSLAAETQYFGPGTRLLVL.

Many counts were recorded for this clone. Read data end 3 residues before the CDR3 end; the end is taken from the germline J gene. J is TRBJ2-5 and V is TRBV20-1, with a tentative D call TRBD2 (6 bases). Germline loops: CDR1 DFQATT, CDR2 SNEGSKA (reference sequence). V was trimmed by 3 bases and J by 1 base, leaving 15 bases between them. The CDR3 loop spans 15 amino acids. CDR3 region: CSASSVAEPQETQYF. CDR3 bases read: TGCAGTGCTAGCTCCGTAGCGGAACCCCAAGAGACC.

To note about this clone: The read halts 3 residues ahead of the CDR3 end, with the missing end drawn from the germline J gene. The genes are TRBV19 and TRBJ2-3; the match to TRBD1 covers 7 bases. The length of the CDR3 is 15 residues. Germline CDR1 is LNHDA and CDR2 is SQIVND (reference sequence). CDR3 DNA (partial): TGTGCCAGTAGTATAGATGACAGGGTAGATCAGCCG. Amino acid sequence: CASSIDDRVDQP. The whole CDR3 protein reads CASSIDDRVDQPQYF.

This clone was seen only a few times. This may be a read error: a much more frequent sequence differs by one nucleotide. The read ends 3 residues before the CDR3 terminus; that terminus is restored from the germline J gene. This chain joins TRBV19 and TRBJ2-2, with 8 bases that match TRBD1. From germline, CDR1 is LNHDA and CDR2 SQIVND (reference sequence). The CDR3 is 17 amino acids. The sequenced CDR3 bases are TGTGCCAGTAGTATCCTAGGACAGGGAGTAGTTAGGAATAAG. Translated, it gives CASSILGQGVVRNK. From start to end, the CDR3 is CASSILGQGVVRNKLFF.

Remarks on this clone: One junction end disagrees with the germline gene, perhaps due to a read error. The sequenced fragment ends 3 residues before the CDR3 boundary, so the rest is inferred from the germline J gene. J is TRBJ1-6 and V is TRBV7-7, with TRBD1 matching over 7 bases. CDR1 and CDR2 (germline): SSHAT, FNYEAQ (reference sequence). The CDR3 totals 14 residues. CDR3 in amino acids: CASSPLTGESPLHF. The part of the CDR3 DNA that was read is TGTGCTAGCAGCCCCCTTACAGGGGAATCACCC.

Worth noting for this clone: The CDR3 end lies 3 residues beyond the end of the read and is filled in from the germline J gene. The rearrangement links TRBV11-2 to TRBJ1-1, with 8 bases identical to TRBD1. The CDR3 length is 14 residues. The germline V gene has CDR1 SGHAT and CDR2 FQNNGV. CDR3 sequence reads: CASSFETGGLRAFF. The sequenced part of the CDR3 DNA is TGTGCCAGCAGCTTCGAAACAGGGGGGCTCCGG.

This clone was seen repeatedly, ten times or more. Read data end 3 residues before the CDR3 end; the end is taken from the germline J gene. The V call is TRBV4-2, the J call TRBJ2-7, with 12 bases aligning to TRBD2. The CDR3 is 19 amino acids. V shed 2 bases, J shed 2 bases, and the junction held 13 bases outside the gene matches. Germline CDR1 reads LGHNA; CDR2 reads YNFKEQ. The CDR3 bases that were read are TGTGCCAGCAGCCAACCCTTACTAGCGGGAGGTATCAACGCCTACGAG. Its translation is CASSQPLLAGGINAYE. The entire CDR3 protein is CASSQPLLAGGINAYEQYF.

This clone was seen many times. The CDR3 end falls 3 residues outside the read, so it is completed with the germline J gene. The V and J genes are TRBV19 and TRBJ2-3; 10 bases agree with TRBD2. Germline CDR1 LNHDA, CDR2 SQIVND (reference sequence). The CDR3 is made up of 13 amino acids. Trimming cost V 6 bases and J 6 bases; bases outside gene matches: 3. The sequenced part of the CDR3 DNA is TGTGCCAGTAGGACTAGCGGGTGGGATACG. This gives the protein CASRTSGWDT. The CDR3 as a whole reads CASRTSGWDTQYF.

At least ten counts were recorded for this clone. Coverage ceases 3 residues before the CDR3 finishes, and the germline J gene fills in the end. The V call is TRBV5-6, the J call TRBJ1-1, with 8 bases fitting TRBD1. The CDR3 covers 15 residues. Trimming took 3 bases from V and 1 from J; bases not matched to a gene: 5. Germline V gene lookup returns CDR1 SGHDT and CDR2 YYEEEE. The CDR3 protein is CASSSHDRGNTEAFF. The CDR3 bases that were read are TGTGCCAGCAGCTCTCACGACAGGGGGAACACTGAA.

This clone was seen ten or more times. Incomplete CDR3 DNA: TGTGCCTGGAGGGGCAGCTCCTACGAG. Translation: CAWRGSSYE. The entire CDR3 is CAWRGSSYEQYF. V is TRBV30 and J is TRBJ2-7; D gene ambiguous. The read ends 3 residues before the CDR3 terminus; that terminus is restored from the germline J gene. Germline CDR1 and CDR2: GTSNPN and SVGIG (reference sequence). The CDR3 has 12 amino acids. Trimming took off 3 bases at V and 0 bases at J, with 6 bases between the two ends.

This clone was observed at least ten times. Coverage ceases 3 residues before the CDR3 finishes, and the germline J gene fills in the end. J is TRBJ2-2 and V is TRBV10-3; 10 bases line up with TRBD1. The V gene's germline CDR1 is ENHRY and CDR2 SYGVKD. The CDR3 totals 17 residues. The J segment lost 2 bases and the V segment lost 6 bases, leaving 9 bases of the junction unmatched. The CDR3: CAISAGTGVTNTGELFF. The sequenced part of the CDR3 DNA is TGTGCCATCAGCGCCGGGACAGGGGTTACCAACACCGGGGAG.

This clone was counted at least ten times. The CDR3 spells CASSTLQGSNEKLFF. The sequenced part of the CDR3 DNA is TGTGCCAGCAGCACCCTACAGGGAAGTAATGAAAAA. The gene calls are TRBV5-4 and TRBJ1-4; D might be TRBD1 (6 bases). The read ends 3 residues shy of where the CDR3 ends; the end is completed using the germline J gene. In germline, CDR1 is SGHNT, CDR2 YYREEE (reference sequence). The V end was cut by 4 bases, the J end by 4 bases, with 14 bases between. The CDR3 sequence is 15 residues long. Variable domain in full (rest from reference TRBV5-4 and TRBJ1-4): ETGVTQSPTHLIKTRGQQVTLRCSSQSGHNTVSWYQQALGQGPQFIFQYYREEENGRGNFPPRFSGLQFPNYSSELNVNALELDDSALYLCASSTLQGSNEKLFFGSGTQLSVL.

This clone has a count of ten or more. From the germline J gene comes the end of the CDR3, since the read stops 3 residues before it. This chain connects TRBV5-1 to TRBJ2-2; 9 nucleotides align to TRBD2. The CDR3 spans 17 residues. Germline V lookup: CDR1 SGHRS, CDR2 YFSETQ. The trim removed 0 bases at V and 4 bases at J, leaving 7 bases unmatched. CDR3 loop: CASSLAGAGGGTGELFF. The covered CDR3 bases are TGCGCCAGCAGCTTGGCAGGCGCGGGAGGGGGCACCGGGGAG.